The present TCR beta chain was sequenced within a study of a mutant IDH1 vaccine in newly diagnosed glioma. Repertoires were generated with immunoSEQ multiplex PCR, while TCRdb's copy carries only in-frame clones and drops some. The table has about 27,000 clones, around 76% seen once. As to time point: week 35, safety follow-up. All doses held 300 ug of mutant IDH1 20-mer peptide, with topical imiquimod. This clone was seen a single time. Its antigen is unknown. This material consisted of PBMCs, taken from a glioma patient whose treatment included an IDH1 peptide vaccine. This clonotype was sampled from a man aged 45-65 years with glioma.

CDR3 bases: TGTGCCAGCACTATCCGACAGGGAATATTCTACGAGCAGTACTTC. It is translated as CASTIRQGIFYEQYF. This sequence joins TRBV2 and TRBJ2-7; 7 bases agree with TRBD1. Germline-derived CDR1 and CDR2 are SNHLY and FYNNEI. The CDR3 loop spans 15 amino acids. V lost 7 bases to trimming and J lost 3 bases; unmatched junction nucleotides: 12.